The 7 T cell receptor beta chains given below trace back to one sample, sequenced in a study of regulatory T cells in long-lasting Graves disease. Time point reported: newly diagnosed GD, antithyroid drugs for less than 3 months. After RNA was extracted from PBMCs, the TCR library was made from it. Building of the TCR beta libraries involved iRepertoire HTBI primers and Arm-PCR of CDR3 regions. TCRdb analysed the multiplex PCR reads with MiXCR anew, one entry per CDR3 protein. Of roughly 500,000 distinct CDR3 sequences detected, roughly 13% appear once; the ten largest clones hold 10%. These data also formed part of another study, on T cells in Graves' hyperthyroidism and ophthalmopathy.

The specimen comprised peripheral blood mononuclear cells (PBMCs), sampled at new diagnosis, from a patient treated with antithyroid drugs. The source is a man aged 25 to 40 with Graves disease.

This clonotype has at least ten counts. V usage is TRBV5-1 and J usage is TRBJ2-2; 7 positions match TRBD2. This CDR3 region has 16 residues. The germline gives CDR1 SGHRS, CDR2 YFSETQ. V trimming: 0 bases; J trimming: 3 bases; junction bases outside the gene matches: 5. The CDR3 sequence is CASSLEASGYTGELFF. The CDR3 DNA sequence: TGCGCCAGCAGCTTGGAGGCTAGCGGCTACACCGGGGAGCTGTTTTTT.

The chain combines TRBV3-1 with TRBJ1-4; perhaps TRBD1 as D (5 bases). The V gene's germline CDR1 is LGHDT and CDR2 YNNKEL (reference sequence). The length of the CDR3 is 16 residues. Trimming stripped 0 bases from V and 4 bases from J, with 12 bases between. DNA for the CDR3: TGTGCCAGCAGCCAAGAATGGGGCAGGCTTAATGAAAAACTGTTTTTT. The encoded protein is CASSQEWGRLNEKLFF.

This clonotype has a count of ten or more. The V call is TRBV10-3, the J call TRBJ1-1, with 8 bases identical to TRBD1. Germline values: CDR1 ENHRY, CDR2 SYGVKD. V was pared by 8 bases and J by 0 bases, with 5 bases of the junction left unmatched. The CDR3 covers 14 residues. DNA for the CDR3: TGTGCCATCCGGACAGGGTACATGAACACTGAAGCTTTCTTT. This gives the protein CAIRTGYMNTEAFF.

CDR3 in DNA: TGTGCCAGCCGAACCCGGAGCTCTGGGGCCAACGTCCTGACTTTC. Protein sequence: CASRTRSSGANVLTF. The chain has TRBV27 and TRBJ2-6; unclear D gene. CDR3 size: 15 residues. Looked up from germline, CDR1 is MNHEY and CDR2 is SMNVEV (reference sequence). The germline V and J ends were trimmed by 8 bases and 0 bases, with 11 bases remaining between them. The full variable domain, completed using reference TRBV27 and TRBJ2-6, is EAQVTQNPRYLITVTGKKLTVTCSQNMNHEYMSWYRQDPGLGLRQIYYSMNVEVTDKGDVPEGYKVSRKEKRNFPLILESPSPNQTSLYFCASRTRSSGANVLTFGAGSRLTVL.

There are many counts of this clonotype. The chain has TRBV29-1 and TRBJ2-1; D remains ambiguous. Germline CDR1 is SQVTM and CDR2 is ANQGSEA. CDR3 length: 12 amino acids. V was trimmed by 6 bases and J by 5 bases, leaving 11 bases between them. The CDR3 reads CSVVDPHNEQFF. The CDR3 coding sequence is TGCAGCGTGGTCGATCCCCACAATGAGCAGTTCTTC.

This clonotype was seen at least ten times. V gene TRBV29-1 combines with J gene TRBJ1-1; D may be TRBD1 (5 bases). The ends were cut back, 7 bases at V and 6 bases at J, with 15 bases in the middle. Germline values: CDR1 SQVTM, CDR2 ANQGSEA. The length of the CDR3 is 12 residues. CDR3 amino acids: CSGGRGTSEAFF. CDR3 in DNA: TGCAGCGGCGGAAGGGGTACGTCTGAAGCTTTCTTT.

A note on this clonotype: At one end, the junction sequence differs from germline, possibly due to a read error. The chain links TRBV29-1 to TRBJ2-1; possibly TRBD1 or TRBD2 for D (5 bases each). CDR1 SQVTM and CDR2 ANQGSEA come from the germline V gene. This CDR3 is built from 15 residues. The CDR3 loop reads CSVEDTGTVQNEQFF. The CDR3 region has the DNA TGCAGCGTGGAAGATACCGGGACGGTCCAGAATGAGCAGTTCTTC.